These T cell receptor beta chains were read from a single sample in a study of beta chain features in type 1 diabetes. Here immunoSEQ multiplex PCR was the method, and the copy in TCRdb shows in-frame clones only, minus some. The sample holds about 240,000 clones; less than 35% are singletons and the top ten take approximately 4%. The sample consisted of central memory CD4+ T cells from blood. The receptors stem from a man aged 25-45 years in good health. Each CDR3 is given with its conserved first and last residue. The order of the fields is D gene, clone size, J gene, V gene, CDR3 protein, CDR3 DNA. A D gene is named only where the DNA matches it firmly. Expanded clones are given a class, and other clones once, few, many or no size at all.

NA | few | TRBJ1-1 | TRBV29-1 | CSVKLLNTEAFF | TGCAGCGTCAAACTGTTAAACACTGAAGCTTTCTTT
TRBD2 | many | TRBJ2-2 | TRBV10-2 | CASSESSGGPGELFF | TGCGCCAGCAGTGAGTCTAGCGGGGGACCCGGGGAGCTGTTTTTT
NA | few | TRBJ2-1 | TRBV7-2 | CASRGIYNEQFF | TGTGCCAGCAGGGGGATCTACAATGAGCAGTTCTTC
TRBD2 | NA | TRBJ2-5 | TRBV27 | CASSKPAGGQETQYF | TGTGCCAGCTCAAAGCCGGCGGGGGGTCAAGAGACCCAGTACTTC
NA | NA | TRBJ2-5 | TRBV18 | CASSPPSREETQYF | TGTGCCAGCTCACCACCTTCCAGGGAAGAGACCCAGTACTTC
TRBD1 | NA | TRBJ1-1 | TRBV19 | CASGQGRNTEAFF | TGTGCCAGTGGACAGGGGAGGAACACTGAAGCTTTCTTT
TRBD1 | NA | TRBJ2-1 | TRBV6-6 | CASSFRDSNEQFF | TGTGCCAGCAGTTTCCGGGACAGCAATGAGCAGTTCTTC
TRBD2 | few | TRBJ2-5 | TRBV29-1 | CSVEDPRGGQGTQYF | TGCAGCGTTGAAGATCCGCGGGGGGGCCAGGGGACCCAGTACTTC
NA | NA | TRBJ1-1 | TRBV29-1 | CSVVGNTEAFF | TGCAGCGTTGTCGGGAACACTGAAGCTTTCTTT
TRBD2 | few | TRBJ2-2 | TRBV7-9 | CASSPRLAENTGELFF | TGTGCCAGCAGCCCCCGACTAGCGGAGAACACCGGGGAGCTGTTTTTT
NA | NA | TRBJ2-4 | TRBV7-2 | CASSLDGAGFTVQYF | TGTGCCAGCAGCTTAGACGGGGCGGGGTTCACTGTTCAGTACTTC
NA | NA | TRBJ2-5 | TRBV27 | CASSLVGLGTQYF | TGTGCCAGCAGTTTGGTTGGGCTAGGGACCCAGTACTTC